This T cell receptor (beta chain) was sequenced for a study of blood T cell repertoires in COVID-19. Study-wide background: COVID-19 samples, acute and convalescent, were from the United States, Italy and Spain. Sources were T cells, B-cell-depleted T cells, or PBMCs; the material itself was cDNA or gDNA.

CDR3 length equals 18 residues. Germline lookup yields CDR1 MNHEY and CDR2 SVGEGT. V lost 2 bases to trimming and J lost 0 bases; unmatched junction nucleotides: 5. Original analysis: Amplification of reference gene primers provided the estimated nucleated cell counts. TCRdb's copy holds only in-frame clones and misses some; the assay was immunoSEQ multiplex PCR. V and J calls and clone size are as listed in that table; D and trimming were resolved from the DNA. Of 90,000 to 100,000 clones in the sample, about 80% were seen once. This clone was detected a few times. Material for sequencing was peripheral blood. This receptor was identified in an elderly man with acute or convalescent COVID-19. V usage is TRBV6-2 or TRBV6-3 and J usage is TRBJ2-1; TRBD2 matches at 12 bases. CDR3 residues: CASSYPLAGGGSYNEQFF. In DNA, the CDR3 is TGTGCCAGCAGTTACCCTCTAGCGGGAGGGGGCTCCTACAATGAGCAGTTCTTC.